One and the same sample provided the 9 T cell receptor beta chains below, sequenced in a study of T-cell memory formation after mild COVID-19. A single record per CDR3 protein comes from TCRdb applying MiXCR to the 5' RACE reads. Here the sample spans about 360,000 distinct CDR3 sequences, 14% being singletons. The sequenced material came from PBMCs or a T cell subset sorted from them (not recorded which). These receptors all come from a man aged 18 to 30 who had mild COVID-19 (a few samples of this study predate the infection). Cell type and time point are not known.

The rearrangement joins TRBV11-1 to TRBJ2-1; the D gene is possibly TRBD1 (6 bases). Germline CDR1 is SGHAT and CDR2 is FQDESV (reference sequence). Between the trimmed V and J ends, which lost 4 bases and 5 bases, there was a span of 9 bases. There are 13 residues in the CDR3. This chain's CDR3 is CASSYRDNNEQFF. Here the CDR3 DNA reads TGTGCCAGCAGCTACCGGGACAACAATGAGCAGTTCTTC.

A few counts support this clonotype. The chain links TRBV18 to TRBJ2-7; unclear D gene. Germline CDR1 reads KGHSH; CDR2 reads LQKENI. The CDR3 loop spans 15 amino acids. Trimming removed 3 bases from V and 4 bases from J, with 16 bases in between. As DNA, the CDR3 is TGTGCCAGCTCACCTACCACAGCAGGCTCGTACGAGCAGTACTTC. This sequence encodes CASSPTTAGSYEQYF. Filled out from reference TRBV18 and TRBJ2-7, the complete variable domain reads NAGVMQNPRHLVRRRGQEARLRCSPMKGHSHVYWYRQLPEEGLKFMVYLQKENIIDESGMPKERFSAEFPKEGPSILRIQQVVRGDSAAYFCASSPTTAGSYEQYFGPGTRLTVT.

This clonotype turned up a few times. The rearrangement joins TRBV7-9 to TRBJ2-3; TRBD1 matches 8 bases. Losses at the gene ends were 8 bases for V and 5 bases for J; bases not matched to a gene: 9. This CDR3 has 14 residues. The germline CDR1 and CDR2 sequences are SEHNR and FQNEAQ (reference sequence). The CDR3 nucleotides are TGTGCCAGCGACTCACAGGGGGAAGGAGATACGCAGTATTTT. This encodes CASDSQGEGDTQYF.

The chain combines TRBV11-2 with TRBJ1-4; D is perhaps TRBD1 (5 bases). V was shortened by 3 bases and J by 8 bases, with 16 bases between the two germline ends. CDR3 length equals 15 residues. Germline values: CDR1 SGHAT, CDR2 FQNNGV. CDR3 sequence: CASSFVGGAGEKLFF. In DNA form, the CDR3 reads TGTGCCAGCAGCTTTGTGGGTGGGGCAGGCGAAAAACTGTTTTTT. Looking up the rest from reference TRBV11-2 and TRBJ1-4 gives the full variable domain: EAGVAQSPRYKIIEKRQSVAFWCNPISGHATLYWYQQILGQGPKLLIQFQNNGVVDDSQLPKDRFSAERLKGVDSTLKIQPAKLEDSAVYLCASSFVGGAGEKLFFGSGTQLSVL.

This clonotype was detected only a few times. The V and J genes are TRBV6-5 and TRBJ2-5, with 8 bases aligning to TRBD2. V shed 2 bases and J 2 bases; nucleotides not matched to a gene: 7. Per germline, CDR1 MNHEY and CDR2 SVGAGI. This CDR3 is 16 amino acids long. The CDR3 sequence: CASSYTAGGPQETQYF. The CDR3 nucleotides read TGTGCCAGCAGTTACACTGCGGGGGGCCCACAAGAGACCCAGTACTTC.

The chain carries TRBV18 and TRBJ2-7; D might be TRBD1 or TRBD2, each matching 6 bases. Germline lookup yields CDR1 KGHSH and CDR2 LQKENI. Trimming removed 4 bases at V and 3 bases at J, with 16 bases between. This CDR3 region has 15 residues. The CDR3 spells CASSLTTGTVYEQYF. CDR3 DNA sequence: TGTGCCAGCTCACTTACAACAGGGACTGTCTACGAGCAGTACTTC.

CDR3 loop: CSAREHYEQYV. Here the CDR3 DNA reads TGCAGTGCTAGGGAGCACTACGAGCAGTACGTC. The chain has TRBV20-1 and TRBJ2-7; no definite D call. CDR1 DFQATT and CDR2 SNEGSKA come from the germline V gene (reference sequence). V lost 3 bases and J 3 bases, leaving 6 bases between the germline ends. This CDR3 has 11 amino acids.

The chain recombines TRBV21-1 with TRBJ2-1; TRBD2 is taken as the D call from the table, unchecked against the DNA. TRBV21-1 is recorded as a pseudogene. CDR3 length: 18 amino acids. For the CDR3, the DNA is TGTGCCAGCAGCAAAGCGCGACTAGCGGGGCCTACTCGAGGTGAGCAGTTCTTC. Protein sequence: CASSKARLAGPTRGEQFF.

The table lists this clonotype with a few counts. As DNA, the CDR3 is TGTGCCAGCAGCTTCACCCTGACATCAGATACGCAGTATTTT. Its protein is CASSFTLTSDTQYF. V gene TRBV7-9 combines with J gene TRBJ2-3; D gene uncertain. Trimming left V 3 bases short and J 4 bases short, with 11 bases between. CDR1 SEHNR and CDR2 FQNEAQ come from the germline V gene (reference sequence). The CDR3 loop spans 14 amino acids. Supplemented by reference TRBV7-9 and TRBJ2-3, the full variable domain reads DTGVSQNPRHKITKRGQNVTFRCDPISEHNRLYWYRQTLGQGPEFLTYFQNEAQLEKSRLLSDRFSAERPKGSFSTLEIQRTEQGDSAMYLCASSFTLTSDTQYFGPGTRLTVL.